The subject of this entry is one T cell receptor (beta chain). There is no known antigen for this receptor. No base-level quality is on record; no much larger clone is a single base apart. From V the trimming removes 10 bases and from J it removes 5 bases, while the gene matches leave 8 bases of the junction unaccounted for. The CDR3 spans 13 residues, from the cysteine through the phenylalanine. The entry retains the CDR3 DNA only, 39 bases that are in frame from base 1. CDR1 and CDR2 are drawn from the germline V gene: MNHEY, SVGAGI. TCRbeta CDR3 regions were amplified from genomic DNA by means of the immunoSEQ Assay, a bias-controlled multiplex PCR. Concerning the study's data processing: Within the assay, amplification of reference gene primers was used to estimate how many nucleated cells each sample contained. To quantify the absolute abundance of each unique TCRbeta CDR3 rearrangement, sequence reads were collapsed and filtered. For each sample, productive Simpson clonality was calculated as the square root of Simpson's diversity index over productive rearrangements. The table was pulled from immuneACCESS by TCRdb, which kept in-frame rearrangements only. Such tables lose some clones; where checked, under half of the loss comes from unresolved V genes, and the rest has no known cause. That table gives V, J and clone size, and the DNA gave D and trimming. The sample table records about 140,000 clones; 65% to 90% of these occur just once. The ten largest clones add up to approximately 8.2% of the sample.

Each collaborating institution followed its own protocols to collect whole blood in K2EDTA tubes. For TCRbeta analysis, collaborators shipped samples in one of three forms: frozen whole blood, isolated PBMCs, or DNA extracted from either of those sample types. The record originates from a study of blood T cell repertoires in COVID-19 (TCRdb year 2020). For the wider study: The collaborator samples originated in the United States, Italy and Spain and spanned the acute and convalescent phases of COVID-19. The prospective study material was composed of cDNA or gDNA derived from T cells, B-cell-depleted T cells, or PBMCs. The dataset comprised deeply sampled blood TCRbeta repertoires from subjects exposed to, actively infected with, or recovered from COVID-19. The repertoires were made available in a free public database intended to serve as a resource for research on the immune response to SARS-CoV-2. Samples came from the ongoing ImmuneRACE study (first 160 participants) plus 1,254 subjects from 6 global collaborators. Sample metadata almost always included a de-identified subject ID, COVID-19 status, age in years and sex. Where HLA class I and class II types were available, the types were taken from metadata supplied by the sample provider, not from assay-based typing. General conclusions and limits of the study: Clinical and demographic metadata were provided uncurated, with the amount varying by source and participant.

Sample: peripheral blood. This receptor was identified in a human donor in a cohort sampled during active COVID-19. The chain is assembled from TRBV6-5 and TRBJ1-2, with TRBD1 matching 9 junction bases. This receptor has the CDR3 CATWDREGYGYTF. The DNA is as follows: TGTGCCACCTGGGACAGGGAAGGGTATGGCTACACCTTC.